The 10 T cell receptor beta chains reported below all come from one sample, sequenced in a study of CD8 T cells in ankylosing spondylitis. These receptors' targets are unknown. Each CDR3 protein is one row after TCRdb ran MiXCR on the 5' RACE reads. The sample carries fewer than 500,000 distinct CDR3 sequences, around 20% recorded once. General study findings and limits: Apparently characteristic of ankylosing spondylitis blood was a TCR beta motif (roughly 8 highly homologous variants).

Sequencing was done on a sample of blood, either unsorted or a sorted T cell fraction (not recorded which). The receptors were gathered from a male donor with ankylosing spondylitis.

V is TRBV29-1 and J is TRBJ2-2, with a weak D call TRBD1 (7 bases). Germline V gene data show CDR1 as SQVTM and CDR2 as ANQGSEA. The CDR3 runs to 13 residues. The germline V and J ends were trimmed by 3 bases and 4 bases, with 9 bases remaining between them. Here the CDR3 reads CSVDRGATGELFF. The DNA for the CDR3 is TGCAGCGTTGACAGGGGGGCCACCGGGGAGCTGTTTTTT.

Only a few counts were recorded for this clonotype. CDR3 sequence reads: CASSPLGLSTDTQYF. The DNA of the CDR3 is TGCGCCAGCAGCCCCTTGGGACTGAGCACAGATACGCAGTATTTT. The chain uses TRBV4-3 and TRBJ2-3; D possibly corresponds to TRBD2 (6 bases). From germline, CDR1 is LGHNA and CDR2 YSLEER. The V end lost 4 bases, the J end lost 0 bases, and 11 bases lay between the germline ends. CDR3 length: 15 residues.

The J gene is TRBJ1-1, the V gene TRBV6-5; D remains unclear. CDR1 is MNHEY, CDR2 SVGAGI, per germline. V was cut by 6 bases and J by 4 bases, with 6 bases left in between. This CDR3 region has 11 residues. The CDR3 reads CASRLGTEAFF. The CDR3 DNA is TGTGCCAGCAGGCTAGGCACTGAAGCTTTCTTT.

This clonotype was observed a handful of times. Here the CDR3 reads CASEGGHEQFF. CDR3 in DNA: TGTGCCAGCGAAGGAGGGCATGAGCAGTTCTTC. The chain couples TRBV28 to TRBJ2-1; the D gene is possibly TRBD2 (6 bases). Germline CDR1 is MDHEN and CDR2 is SYDVKM. The V end was cut by 8 bases, the J end by 8 bases, with 10 bases between. This CDR3 comprises 11 residues.

The V call is TRBV2, the J call TRBJ2-3; possibly TRBD2 for D (6 bases). Per germline, CDR1 SNHLY and CDR2 FYNNEI. V lost 4 bases to trimming and J lost 6 bases, with 14 bases between them. The CDR3 totals 14 residues. The CDR3 sequence is CASSVGAGRDTQYF. The CDR3 nucleotides read TGTGCCAGCAGTGTGGGAGCGGGTCGCGATACGCAGTATTTT.

The rearrangement uses TRBV10-3 and TRBJ2-3, with a possible D match to TRBD2 (6 bases). Per the germline V gene, CDR1 is ENHRY and CDR2 is SYGVKD. Trimming took 2 bases from V and 2 from J, leaving 8 bases between them. The CDR3 is 14 residues long. The CDR3 sequence: CAISERRDTDTQYF. DNA of the CDR3: TGTGCCATCAGTGAGCGGCGGGACACAGATACGCAGTATTTT.

The chain employs TRBV29-1 and TRBJ2-7; D gene unclear. V was cut by 4 bases and J by 1 base, with 11 bases left in between. This CDR3 has 13 residues. Germline assignment: CDR1 SQVTM and CDR2 ANQGSEA. The CDR3 nucleotides are TGCAGCGTTGGGCCAACATCATCCTACGAGCAGTACTTC. Its translation is CSVGPTSSYEQYF.

There are a few counts of this clonotype. This rearrangement joins TRBV6-2 or TRBV6-3 to TRBJ2-1, with 14 bases that match TRBD2. This CDR3 spans 20 amino acids. With 4 bases clipped from V and 3 bases from J, the junction kept 14 bases outside the gene matches. The germline gives CDR1 MNHEY, CDR2 SVGEGT. In nucleotides, the CDR3 is TGTGCCAGCAGTTCTGGACAGGGACTAGCGGGAGAGTACCGCTACAATGAGCAGTTCTTC. Its protein product is CASSSGQGLAGEYRYNEQFF.

This clonotype appeared many times. This chain joins TRBV5-6 and TRBJ2-1; D is ambiguous. CDR1 and CDR2 from the germline V gene are SGHDT and YYEEEE. Trimming took off 3 bases at V and 7 bases at J, with 8 bases between the two ends. CDR3 length: 12 residues. The CDR3 loop is CASSWGGNEQFF. The CDR3 DNA reads as TGTGCCAGCAGCTGGGGTGGAAATGAGCAGTTCTTC.

V and J are TRBV7-2 and TRBJ2-2; 10 nucleotides agree with TRBD2. V gave up 3 bases and J gave up 4 bases; unmatched junction bases: 8. From germline, CDR1 is SGHTA and CDR2 FQGNSA. The CDR3 runs 17 residues. The CDR3 here is CASSFSSGRASTGELFF. The DNA of the CDR3 is TGTGCCAGCAGCTTTTCCAGCGGGAGGGCAAGCACCGGGGAGCTGTTTTTT.